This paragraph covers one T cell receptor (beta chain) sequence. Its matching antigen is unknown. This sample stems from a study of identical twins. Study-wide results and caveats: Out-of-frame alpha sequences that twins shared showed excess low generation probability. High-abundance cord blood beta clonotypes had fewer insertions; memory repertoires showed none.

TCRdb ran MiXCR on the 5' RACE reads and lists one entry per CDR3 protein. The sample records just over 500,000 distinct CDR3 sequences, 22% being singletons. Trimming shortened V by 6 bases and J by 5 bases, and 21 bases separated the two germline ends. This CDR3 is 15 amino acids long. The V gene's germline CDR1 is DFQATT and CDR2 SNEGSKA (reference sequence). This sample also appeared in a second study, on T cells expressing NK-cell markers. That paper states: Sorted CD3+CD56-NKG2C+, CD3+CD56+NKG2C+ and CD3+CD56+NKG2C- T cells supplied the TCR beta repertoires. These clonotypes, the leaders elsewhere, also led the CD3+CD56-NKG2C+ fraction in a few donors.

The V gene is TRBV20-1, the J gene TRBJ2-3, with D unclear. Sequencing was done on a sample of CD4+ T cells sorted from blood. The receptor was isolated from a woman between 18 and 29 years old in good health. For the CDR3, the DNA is TGCAGTGCCCAACACCCCTTTAGCCCGCGAGATACGCAGTATTTT. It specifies CSAQHPFSPRDTQYF.